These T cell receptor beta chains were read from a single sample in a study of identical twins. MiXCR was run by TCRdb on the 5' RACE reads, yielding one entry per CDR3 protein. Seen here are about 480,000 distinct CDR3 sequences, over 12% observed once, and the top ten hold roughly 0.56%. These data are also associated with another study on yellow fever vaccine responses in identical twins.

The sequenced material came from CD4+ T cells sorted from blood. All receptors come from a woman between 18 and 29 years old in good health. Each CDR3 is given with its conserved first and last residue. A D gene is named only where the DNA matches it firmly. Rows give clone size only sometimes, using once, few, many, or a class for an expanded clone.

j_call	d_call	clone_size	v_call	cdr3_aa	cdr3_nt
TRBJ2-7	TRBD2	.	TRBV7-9	CASRPAGGDSGEQYF	TGTGCCAGCAGACCCGCGGGGGGGGACTCCGGCGAGCAGTACTTC
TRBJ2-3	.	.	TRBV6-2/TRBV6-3	CASSYGGTADTQYF	TGTGCCAGCAGTTACGGCGGGACGGCAGATACGCAGTATTTT
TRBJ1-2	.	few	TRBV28	CASSPNRINYGYTF	TGTGCCAGCAGTCCAAACAGAATAAACTATGGCTACACCTTC
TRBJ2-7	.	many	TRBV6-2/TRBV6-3	CASSNPGVAGEQYF	TGTGCCAGCAGCAACCCAGGGGTCGCGGGGGAGCAGTACTTC
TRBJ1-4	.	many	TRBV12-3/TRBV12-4	CASSWVGEKLFF	TGTGCCAGCAGTTGGGTCGGGGAAAAACTGTTTTTT
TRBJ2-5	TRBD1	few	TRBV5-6	CASSLGWGQGASQIETQYF	TGTGCCAGCAGCTTGGGTTGGGGACAGGGGGCTTCTCAAATAGAGACCCAGTACTTC
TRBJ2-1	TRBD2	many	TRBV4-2	CASSRGGDPYNEQFF	TGTGCCAGCAGCCGCGGGGGGGACCCCTACAATGAGCAGTTCTTC
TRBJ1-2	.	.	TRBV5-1	CASSPNTGQSYGYTF	TGCGCCAGCAGCCCTAACACAGGACAAAGCTATGGCTACACCTTC
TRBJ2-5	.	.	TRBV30	CAWNQQMGLGGETQYF	TGTGCCTGGAACCAACAGATGGGACTCGGAGGGGAGACCCAGTACTTC
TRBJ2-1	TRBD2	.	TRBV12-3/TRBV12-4	CASSHLAVAYNEQFF	TGTGCCAGCAGCCATCTAGCGGTAGCCTACAATGAGCAGTTCTTC